Following are 2 T cell receptor beta chains from one sample sequenced in a study of T cells in Graves' hyperthyroidism and ophthalmopathy. Using RNA transcripts as the source, TCR beta CDR3 regions were amplified. A set of HTBI primers served as the primers for a first-round RT-PCR of the TCR CDR3. One entry per CDR3 protein, called by TCRdb with MiXCR from the multiplex PCR reads. This sample yields around 690,000 distinct CDR3 sequences, of which less than 25% are seen a single time; more than 30% belongs to the top ten. Specimen: blood. The receptors were sampled from a man between 25 and 39 years old with Graves' ophthalmopathy.

In this sample, this clonotype turned up a few times. The chain couples TRBV18 to TRBJ1-4; D may be TRBD1 (6 bases). Per germline, CDR1 KGHSH and CDR2 LQKENI. V was pared by 7 bases and J by 8 bases, with 14 bases between. CDR3 length: 13 amino acids. CDR3 nucleotide sequence: TGTGCCAGCTTCCGGGGGCACGACGAAAAACTGTTTTTT. Protein: CASFRGHDEKLFF.

The chain employs TRBV2 and TRBJ2-3; D unclear. This CDR3 is built from 16 residues. Germline loops: CDR1 SNHLY, CDR2 FYNNEI. V gave up 0 bases and J gave up 0 bases, with 10 bases separating them. CDR3 DNA sequence: TGTGCCAGCAGTGAAGCAGTCTACCTTAGCACAGATACGCAGTATTTT. It yields the protein CASSEAVYLSTDTQYF. Variable domain in full (rest from reference TRBV2 and TRBJ2-3): EPEVTQTPSHQVTQMGQEVILRCVPISNHLYFYWYRQILGQKVEFLVSFYNNEISEKSEIFDDQFSVERPDGSNFTLKIRSTKLEDSAMYFCASSEAVYLSTDTQYFGPGTRLTVL.